The source of this T cell receptor (beta chain) is a study of blood T cell repertoires in COVID-19. Study overall: The United States, Italy and Spain were the sources of the acute and convalescent COVID-19 samples.

Sequencing was performed with immunoSEQ multiplex PCR; in TCRdb, only in-frame clones are kept and a portion is missing. The sample lists under 250,000 clones, 84% occurring once. Material for sequencing was peripheral blood. This TCR was sampled from a woman in her thirties or forties who had recovered from COVID-19.

This CDR3 is CASTVQVSDTQYF. CDR3 DNA: TGTGCCAGCACCGTACAAGTCTCAGATACGCAGTATTTT. This rearrangement joins TRBV5-6 to TRBJ2-3; D is unclear. Trimming shortened V by 6 bases and J by 4 bases, and 12 bases separated the two germline ends. CDR3 length equals 13 residues. Germline CDR1 and CDR2: SGHDT and YYEEEE.